These 2 T cell receptor beta chains were all obtained from the same sample, sequenced in a study of OX40 agonist ivuxolimab in advanced cancers. Data came from immunoSEQ multiplex PCR; TCRdb stores just in-frame clones and leaves some out. Of over 25,000 clones listed, less than 90% were seen once; the top ten hold 29%. The sample here was CD4+ or CD8+ T cells sorted from blood, taken in a trial of the OX40 agonist ivuxolimab. The receptors here all came from an adult with an advanced solid tumor such as melanoma, head and neck, liver or kidney cancer.

The chain combines TRBV28 with TRBJ2-7; 9 bases fit TRBD1. The V gene's germline CDR1 is MDHEN and CDR2 SYDVKM. J gave up 3 bases and V 6 bases, and 9 bases lay outside the gene matches. The CDR3 has 15 residues. The CDR3 spells CASRDPGTGRYEQYF. Here the CDR3 DNA reads TGTGCCAGCAGAGATCCCGGGACAGGGCGCTACGAGCAGTACTTC.

Turning to this clone: One end of the junction fails to match germline, which may point to a read error. The chain uses TRBV7-7 and TRBJ2-7, with D possibly matching TRBD1 (8 bases). The germline V gene has CDR1 SSHAT and CDR2 FNYEAQ (reference sequence). CDR3 length: 15 residues. Here the CDR3 DNA reads TGTGCTAGCAGCTTATCCGGACAGGGAGGGGACGAGCAGTACTTC. Translating it yields CASSLSGQGGDEQYF.